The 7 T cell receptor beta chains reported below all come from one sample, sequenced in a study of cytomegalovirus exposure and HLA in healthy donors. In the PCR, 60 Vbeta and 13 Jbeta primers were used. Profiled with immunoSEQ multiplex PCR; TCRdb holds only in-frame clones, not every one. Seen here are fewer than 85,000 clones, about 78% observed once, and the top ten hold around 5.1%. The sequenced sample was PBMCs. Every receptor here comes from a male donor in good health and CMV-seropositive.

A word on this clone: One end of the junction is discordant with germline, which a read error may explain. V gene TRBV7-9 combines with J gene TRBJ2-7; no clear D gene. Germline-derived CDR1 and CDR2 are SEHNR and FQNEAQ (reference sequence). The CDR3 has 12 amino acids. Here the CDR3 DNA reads TGTTCCAGCAGCTTCGAGGACTACGAGCAGTACTTC. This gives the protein CSSSFEDYEQYF.

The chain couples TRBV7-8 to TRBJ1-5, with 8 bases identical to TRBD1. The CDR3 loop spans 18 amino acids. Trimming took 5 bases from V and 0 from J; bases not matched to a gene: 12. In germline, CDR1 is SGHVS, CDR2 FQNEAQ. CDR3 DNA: TGTGCCAGCAGCCCAGGACAGGGAGGGGCATATAGCAATCAGCCCCAGCATTTT. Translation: CASSPGQGGAYSNQPQHF.

The CDR3 sequence is CASRAGEISYEQYF. CDR3 sequence (DNA): TGTGCCAGTCGGGCGGGGGAGATCTCCTACGAGCAGTACTTC. The chain carries TRBV7-9 and TRBJ2-7, with TRBD2 matching over 7 bases. The CDR3 totals 14 residues. V shed 9 bases and J 0 bases; nucleotides not matched to a gene: 8. The germline V gene has CDR1 SEHNR and CDR2 FQNEAQ (reference sequence).

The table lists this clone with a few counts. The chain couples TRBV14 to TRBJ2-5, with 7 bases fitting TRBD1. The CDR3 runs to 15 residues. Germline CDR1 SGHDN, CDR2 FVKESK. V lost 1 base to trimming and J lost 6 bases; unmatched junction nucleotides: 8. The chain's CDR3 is CASSQGATGWKTQYF. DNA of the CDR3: TGTGCCAGCAGCCAAGGTGCGACAGGGTGGAAGACCCAGTACTTC.

DNA of the CDR3: TGTGCCACCGCCAGGGTCTCCTACGAGCAGTACTTC. Its translation is CATARVSYEQYF. This chain joins TRBV6-1 and TRBJ2-7; D is perhaps TRBD1 (5 bases). CDR3 length equals 12 residues. With 10 bases removed from V and 0 bases from J, the gap between germline ends came to 10 bases. The germline CDR1 and CDR2 sequences are MNHNS and SASEGT.

This chain's CDR3 is CASSDRTYGYTF. The CDR3 DNA sequence: TGTGCCAGCAGTGACAGGACCTATGGCTACACCTTC. V gene TRBV6-6 combines with J gene TRBJ1-2; tentatively, D is TRBD1 (6 bases). The V end lost 5 bases, the J end lost 4 bases, and 8 bases lay between the germline ends. The CDR3 loop spans 12 amino acids. CDR1 MNHNY and CDR2 SVGAGI come from the germline V gene (reference sequence).

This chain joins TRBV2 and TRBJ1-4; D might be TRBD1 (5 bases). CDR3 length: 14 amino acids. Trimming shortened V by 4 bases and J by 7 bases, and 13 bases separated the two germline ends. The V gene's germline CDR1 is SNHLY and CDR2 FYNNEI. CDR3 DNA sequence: TGTGCCAGCAGTGGGGGGGATTTGCCTGAAAAACTGTTTTTT. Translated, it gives CASSGGDLPEKLFF.